This entry is about one T cell receptor (beta chain). These data belong to a study of control samples from healthy donors and cancer patients. Method: immunoSEQ multiplex PCR; TCRdb's copy keeps in-frame clones and lacks some. The sample has about 120,000 clones; roughly 90% are singletons. From germline, CDR1 is KGHDR and CDR2 SFDVKD. The CDR3 has 14 amino acids. Trimming took off 3 bases at V and 5 bases at J, with 11 bases between the two ends. The sequenced sample consisted of PBMCs. The chain couples TRBV24-1 to TRBJ2-3, with D possibly TRBD2 on 5 matching bases. The TCR comes from a woman in her fifties or sixties with lung cancer. The CDR3 bases are TGTGCCACCAGTGATCCTGGACGGGAAGATACGCAGTATTTT. As protein: CATSDPGREDTQYF.